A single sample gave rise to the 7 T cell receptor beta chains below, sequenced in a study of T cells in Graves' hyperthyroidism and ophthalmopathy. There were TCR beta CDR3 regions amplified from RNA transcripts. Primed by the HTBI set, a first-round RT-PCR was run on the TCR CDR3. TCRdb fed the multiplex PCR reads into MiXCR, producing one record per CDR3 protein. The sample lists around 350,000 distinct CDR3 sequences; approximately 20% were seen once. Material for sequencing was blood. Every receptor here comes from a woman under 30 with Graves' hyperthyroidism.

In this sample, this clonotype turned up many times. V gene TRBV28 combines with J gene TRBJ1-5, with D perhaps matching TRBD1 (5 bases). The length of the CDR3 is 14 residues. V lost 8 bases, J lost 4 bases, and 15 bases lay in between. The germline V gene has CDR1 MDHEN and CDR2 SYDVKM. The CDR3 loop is CASRLGGGNQPQHF. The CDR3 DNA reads TGTGCCAGCCGGCTTGGGGGAGGGAATCAGCCCCAGCATTTT. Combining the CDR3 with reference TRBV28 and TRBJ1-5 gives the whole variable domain DVKVTQSSRYLVKRTGEKVFLECVQDMDHENMFWYRQDPGLGLRLIYFSYDVKMKEKGDIPEGYSVSREKKERFSLILESASTNQTSMYLCASRLGGGNQPQHFGDGTRLSIL.

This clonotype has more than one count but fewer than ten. CDR3: CSARESGTGIRETQYF. In nucleotides, the CDR3 is TGCAGTGCTAGAGAATCTGGGACAGGGATTCGAGAGACCCAGTACTTC. This sequence joins TRBV20-1 and TRBJ2-5; 9 bases map to TRBD1. Trimming at V came to 0 bases and at J to 4 bases, leaving 9 bases not matched to a gene. The length of the CDR3 is 16 residues. CDR1 DFQATT and CDR2 SNEGSKA come from the germline V gene (reference sequence).

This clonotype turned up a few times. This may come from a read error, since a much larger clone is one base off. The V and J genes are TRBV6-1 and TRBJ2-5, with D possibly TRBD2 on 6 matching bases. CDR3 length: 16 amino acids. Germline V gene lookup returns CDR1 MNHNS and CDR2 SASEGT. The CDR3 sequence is CASSPRDWTKEETKYF. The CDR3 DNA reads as TGTGCCAGCAGCCCCCGGGACTGGACAAAGGAGGAGACCAAGTACTTC.

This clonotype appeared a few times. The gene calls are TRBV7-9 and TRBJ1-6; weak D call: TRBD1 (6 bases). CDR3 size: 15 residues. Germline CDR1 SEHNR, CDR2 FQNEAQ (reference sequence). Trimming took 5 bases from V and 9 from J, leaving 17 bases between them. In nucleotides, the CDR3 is TGTGCCAGCAGCACTATCGGCAGGGGCACTTCACCCCTCCACTTT. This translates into CASSTIGRGTSPLHF.

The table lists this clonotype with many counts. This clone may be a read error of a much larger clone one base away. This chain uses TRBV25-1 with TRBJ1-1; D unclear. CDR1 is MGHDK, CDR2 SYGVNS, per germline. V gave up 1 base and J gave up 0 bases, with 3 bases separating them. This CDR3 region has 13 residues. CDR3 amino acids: CASSESVNTEAFF. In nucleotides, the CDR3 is TGTGCCAGCAGTGAATCGGTGAACACTGAAGCTTTCTTT. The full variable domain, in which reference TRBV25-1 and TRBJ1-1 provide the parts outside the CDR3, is EADIYQTPRYLVIGTGKKITLECSQTMGHDKMYWYQQDPGMELHLIHYSYGVNSTEKGDLSSESTVSRIRTEHFPLTLESARPSHTSQYLCASSESVNTEAFFGQGTRLTVV.

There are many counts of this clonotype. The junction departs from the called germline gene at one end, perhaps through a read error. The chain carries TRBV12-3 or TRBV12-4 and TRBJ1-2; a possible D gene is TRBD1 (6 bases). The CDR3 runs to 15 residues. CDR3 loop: CANSSLLGRGLGYTF. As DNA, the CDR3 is TGTGCCAACAGTTCTTTGTTAGGCAGGGGACTTGGCTACACCTTC.

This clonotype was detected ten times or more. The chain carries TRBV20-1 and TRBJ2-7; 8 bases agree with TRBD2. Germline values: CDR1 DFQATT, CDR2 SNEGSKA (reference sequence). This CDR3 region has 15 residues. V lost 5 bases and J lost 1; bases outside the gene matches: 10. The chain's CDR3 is CSAWAGGSKSYEQYF. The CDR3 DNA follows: TGCAGTGCTTGGGCGGGGGGCTCTAAATCCTACGAGCAGTACTTC.